The clone carrying this T cell receptor (beta chain) was found a few times. CDR3 length: 15 residues. V shed 0 bases and J shed 4 bases, with 15 bases lying between them. Germline CDR1 is SQVTM and CDR2 is ANQGSEA. When sampled, the donors appeared nominally healthy, though they likely had unrecorded immune exposures. The entry originates in a study of cytomegalovirus exposure and HLA in healthy donors. 13 Jbeta primers and 60 Vbeta primers were used for the PCR. TCRdb's table, derived via immunoSEQ multiplex PCR, lists solely in-frame clones and lacks some. The sample holds over 100,000 clones, 74% seen once.

This TCR derives from a human donor in good health. The sequenced sample was PBMCs. The genes are TRBV29-1 and TRBJ1-2; D might be TRBD1 (5 bases). The CDR3 loop reads CSVEDKGLWPYGYTF. The DNA of the CDR3 is TGCAGCGTTGAAGATAAGGGACTTTGGCCCTATGGCTACACCTTC. The whole variable domain, filled in from reference TRBV29-1 and TRBJ1-2, reads SAVISQKPSRDICQRGTSLTIQCQVDSQVTMMFWYRQQPGQSLTLIATANQGSEATYESGFVIDKFPISRPNLTFSTLTVSNMSPEDSSIYLCSVEDKGLWPYGYTFGSGTRLTVV.